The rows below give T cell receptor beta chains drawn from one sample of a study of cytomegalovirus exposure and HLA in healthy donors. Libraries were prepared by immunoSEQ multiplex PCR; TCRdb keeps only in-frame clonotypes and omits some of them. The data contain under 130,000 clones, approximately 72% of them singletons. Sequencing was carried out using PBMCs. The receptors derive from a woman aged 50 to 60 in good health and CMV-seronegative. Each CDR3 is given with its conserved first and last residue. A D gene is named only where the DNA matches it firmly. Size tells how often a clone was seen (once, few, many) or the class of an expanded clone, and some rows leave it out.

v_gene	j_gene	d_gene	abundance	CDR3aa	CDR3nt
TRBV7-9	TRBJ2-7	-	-	CASSPKVKGGENYEQYF	TGTGCCAGCAGCCCAAAGGTTAAAGGGGGAGAGAACTACGAGCAGTACTTC
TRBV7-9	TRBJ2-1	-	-	CASSLVGSSYNEQFF	TGTGCCAGCAGCTTAGTGGGGAGCTCCTACAATGAGCAGTTCTTC
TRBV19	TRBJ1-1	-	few	CASTPYPAGPEAFF	TGTGCCAGTACCCCCTATCCGGCGGGGCCTGAAGCTTTCTTT
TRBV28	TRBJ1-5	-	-	CASRVGVSNQPQHF	TGTGCCAGCAGGGTGGGAGTAAGCAATCAGCCCCAGCATTTT
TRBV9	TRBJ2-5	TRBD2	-	CASGTSGRYQETQYF	TGTGCCAGCGGGACTAGCGGGCGCTACCAAGAGACCCAGTACTTC
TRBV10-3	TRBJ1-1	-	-	CAISDPLKEGNTEAFF	TGTGCCATCAGTGACCCCTTGAAAGAGGGGAACACTGAAGCTTTCTTT
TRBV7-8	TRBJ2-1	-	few	CASSRTVNNEQFF	TGTGCCAGCAGTCGTACGGTTAACAATGAGCAGTTCTTC
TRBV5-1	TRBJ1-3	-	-	CASSPGHPSGNTIYF	TGCGCCAGCAGCCCGGGACACCCCTCTGGAAACACCATATATTTT
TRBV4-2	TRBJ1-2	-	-	CASSQDGGGYTF	TGTGCCAGCAGCCAAGACGGGGGAGGCTACACCTTC
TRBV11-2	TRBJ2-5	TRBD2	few	CASSDTSGGWETQYF	TGTGCCAGCAGCGATACTAGCGGGGGTTGGGAGACCCAGTACTTC
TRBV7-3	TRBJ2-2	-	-	CASSFTRTGELFF	TGTGCCAGCAGCTTTACACGAACCGGGGAGCTGTTTTTT
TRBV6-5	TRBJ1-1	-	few	CASSRQGYTEAFF	TGTGCCAGCAGCAGGCAGGGGTACACTGAAGCTTTCTTT
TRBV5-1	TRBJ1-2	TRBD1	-	CASSPEGQPYHGYTF	TGCGCCAGCAGCCCTGAGGGACAGCCTTACCATGGCTACACCTTC
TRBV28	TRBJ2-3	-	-	CASSLGDWSIPTQYF	TGTGCCAGCAGTTTAGGGGACTGGTCTATTCCTACGCAGTATTTT
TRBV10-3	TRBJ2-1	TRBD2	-	CAISELAATGRNEQFF	TGTGCCATCAGTGAACTAGCGGCCACGGGTCGCAATGAGCAGTTCTTC
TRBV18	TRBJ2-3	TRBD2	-	CASSPVAGGDTQYF	TGTGCCAGCTCACCTGTGGCGGGAGGTGATACGCAGTATTTT
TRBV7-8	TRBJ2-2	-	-	CASSPRGVREAGELFF	TGTGCCAGCAGCCCCCGAGGGGTAAGGGAGGCCGGGGAGCTGTTTTTT
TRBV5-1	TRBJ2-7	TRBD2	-	CASSLGGSGRAGEQYF	TGCGCCAGCAGCTTGGGCGGAAGCGGGAGGGCGGGAGAGCAGTACTTC
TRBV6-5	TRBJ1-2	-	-	CASSYSTQALSYGYTF	TGTGCCAGCAGTTACTCGACGCAGGCCCTCTCGTATGGCTACACCTTC
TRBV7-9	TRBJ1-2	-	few	CASSSNWDTHQGGYTF	TGTGCCAGCAGCTCAAATTGGGACACCCATCAGGGTGGCTACACCTTC
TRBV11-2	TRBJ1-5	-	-	CASSLALGQSQHF	TGTGCCAGCAGCTTAGCACTGGGGCAGTCCCAGCATTTT
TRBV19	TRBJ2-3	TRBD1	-	CASRDRGTDTQYF	TGTGCCAGCCGGGACAGGGGGACAGATACGCAGTATTTT
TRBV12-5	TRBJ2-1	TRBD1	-	CASGAGTGGGNEQFF	TGTGCTAGTGGTGCCGGGACAGGGGGCGGGAATGAGCAGTTCTTC
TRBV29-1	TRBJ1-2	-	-	CSVGPRDNNYGYTF	TGCAGCGTTGGTCCCCGGGACAATAACTATGGCTACACCTTC
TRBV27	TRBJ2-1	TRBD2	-	CASSLGSGRGYEQFF	TGTGCCAGCAGTTTGGGTAGCGGGAGGGGGTATGAGCAGTTCTTC